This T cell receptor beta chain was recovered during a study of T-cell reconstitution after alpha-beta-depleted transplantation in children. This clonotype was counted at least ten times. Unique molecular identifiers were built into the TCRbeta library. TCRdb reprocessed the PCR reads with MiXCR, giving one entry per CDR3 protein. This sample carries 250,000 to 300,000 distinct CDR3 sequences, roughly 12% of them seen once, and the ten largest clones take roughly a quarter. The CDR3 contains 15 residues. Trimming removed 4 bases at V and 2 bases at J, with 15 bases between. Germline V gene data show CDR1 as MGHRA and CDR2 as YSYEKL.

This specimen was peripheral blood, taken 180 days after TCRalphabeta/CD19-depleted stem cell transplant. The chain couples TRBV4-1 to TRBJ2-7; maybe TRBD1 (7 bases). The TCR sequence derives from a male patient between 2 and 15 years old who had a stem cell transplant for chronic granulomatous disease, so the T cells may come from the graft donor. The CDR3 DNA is TGCGCCAGCAGCCCGGCAGGGGGGAGGACCTACGAGCAGTACTTC. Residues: CASSPAGGRTYEQYF.